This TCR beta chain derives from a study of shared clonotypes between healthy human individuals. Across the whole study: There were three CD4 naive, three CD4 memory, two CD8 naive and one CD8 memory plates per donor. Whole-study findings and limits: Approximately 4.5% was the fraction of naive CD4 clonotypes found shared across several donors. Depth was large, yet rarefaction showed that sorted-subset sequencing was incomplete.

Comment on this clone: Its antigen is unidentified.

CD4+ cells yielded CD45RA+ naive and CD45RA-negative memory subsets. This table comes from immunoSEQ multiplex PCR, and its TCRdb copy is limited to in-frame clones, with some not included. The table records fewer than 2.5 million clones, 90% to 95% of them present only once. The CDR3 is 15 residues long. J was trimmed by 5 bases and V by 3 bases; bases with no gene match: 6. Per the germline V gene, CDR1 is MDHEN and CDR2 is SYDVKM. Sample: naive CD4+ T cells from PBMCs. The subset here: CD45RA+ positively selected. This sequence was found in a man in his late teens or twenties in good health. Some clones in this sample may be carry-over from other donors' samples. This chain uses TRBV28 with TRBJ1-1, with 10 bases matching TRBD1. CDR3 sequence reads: CASSFLTGGVTEAFF. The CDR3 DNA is TGTGCCAGCAGTTTCTTGACAGGGGGCGTAACTGAAGCTTTCTTT.